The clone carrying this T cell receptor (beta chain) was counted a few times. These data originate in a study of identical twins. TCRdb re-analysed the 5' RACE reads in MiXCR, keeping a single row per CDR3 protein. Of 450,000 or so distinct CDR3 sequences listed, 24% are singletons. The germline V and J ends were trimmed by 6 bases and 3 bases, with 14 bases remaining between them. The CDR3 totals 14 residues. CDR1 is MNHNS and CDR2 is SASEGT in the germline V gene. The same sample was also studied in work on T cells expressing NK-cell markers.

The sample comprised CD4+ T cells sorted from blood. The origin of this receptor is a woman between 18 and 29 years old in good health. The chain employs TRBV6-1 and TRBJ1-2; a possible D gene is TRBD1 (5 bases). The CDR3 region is CASSPGRWDYGYTF. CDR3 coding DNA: TGTGCCAGCAGCCCGGGGCGTTGGGACTATGGCTACACCTTC.